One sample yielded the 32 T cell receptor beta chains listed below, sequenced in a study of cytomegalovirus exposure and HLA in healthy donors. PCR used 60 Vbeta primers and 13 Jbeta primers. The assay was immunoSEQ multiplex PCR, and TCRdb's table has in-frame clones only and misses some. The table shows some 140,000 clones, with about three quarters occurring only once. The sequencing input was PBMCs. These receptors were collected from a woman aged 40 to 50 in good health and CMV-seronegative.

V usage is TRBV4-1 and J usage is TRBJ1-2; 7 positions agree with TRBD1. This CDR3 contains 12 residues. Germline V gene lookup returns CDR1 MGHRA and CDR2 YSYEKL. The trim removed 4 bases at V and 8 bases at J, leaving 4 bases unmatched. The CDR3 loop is CASSRWDSGYTF. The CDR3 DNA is TGCGCCAGCAGCCGCTGGGACAGCGGCTACACCTTC.

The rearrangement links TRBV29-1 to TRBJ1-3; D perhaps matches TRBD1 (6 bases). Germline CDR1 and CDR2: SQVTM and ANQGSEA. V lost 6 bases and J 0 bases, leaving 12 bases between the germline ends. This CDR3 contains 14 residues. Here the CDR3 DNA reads TGCAGCGTCAAACAGGGCCTCTCTGGAAACACCATATATTTT. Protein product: CSVKQGLSGNTIYF.

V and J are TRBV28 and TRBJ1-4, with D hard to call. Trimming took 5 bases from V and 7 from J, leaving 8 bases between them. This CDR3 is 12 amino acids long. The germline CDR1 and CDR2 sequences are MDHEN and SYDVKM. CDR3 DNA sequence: TGTGCCAGCAGTGGGGAGGGTGAAAAACTGTTTTTT. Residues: CASSGEGEKLFF.

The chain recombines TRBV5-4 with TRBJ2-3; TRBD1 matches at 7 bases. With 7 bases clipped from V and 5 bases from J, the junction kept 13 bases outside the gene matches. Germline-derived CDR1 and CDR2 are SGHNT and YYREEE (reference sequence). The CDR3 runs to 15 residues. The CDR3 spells CASRRGRGQIDTQYF. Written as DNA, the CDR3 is TGTGCCAGCCGCCGCGGCAGGGGACAGATAGATACGCAGTATTTT.

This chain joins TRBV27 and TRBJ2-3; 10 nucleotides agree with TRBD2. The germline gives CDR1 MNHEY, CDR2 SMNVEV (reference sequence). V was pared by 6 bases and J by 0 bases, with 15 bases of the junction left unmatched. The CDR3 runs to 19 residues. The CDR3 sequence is CASSPFWLAGEYSTDTQYF. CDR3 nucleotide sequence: TGTGCCAGCAGCCCATTCTGGCTAGCGGGAGAGTATAGCACAGATACGCAGTATTTT.

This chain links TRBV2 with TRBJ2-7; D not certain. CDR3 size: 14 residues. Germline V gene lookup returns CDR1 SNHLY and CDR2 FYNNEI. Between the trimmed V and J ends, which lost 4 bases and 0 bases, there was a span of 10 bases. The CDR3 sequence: CASSGDTYSYEQYF. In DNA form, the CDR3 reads TGTGCCAGCAGTGGAGACACATACTCCTACGAGCAGTACTTC.

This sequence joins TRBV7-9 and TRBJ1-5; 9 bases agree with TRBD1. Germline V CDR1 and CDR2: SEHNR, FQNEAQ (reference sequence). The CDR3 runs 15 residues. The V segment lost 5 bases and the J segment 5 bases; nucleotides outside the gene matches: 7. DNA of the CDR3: TGTGCCAGCAGCCAGTCGACAGGGGGAGATCAGCCCCAGCATTTT. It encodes CASSQSTGGDQPQHF.

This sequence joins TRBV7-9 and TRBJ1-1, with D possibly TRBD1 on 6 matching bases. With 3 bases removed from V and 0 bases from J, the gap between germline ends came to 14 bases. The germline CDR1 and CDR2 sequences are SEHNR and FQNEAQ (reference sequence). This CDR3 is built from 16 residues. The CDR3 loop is CASSLVLGALNTEAFF. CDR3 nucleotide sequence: TGTGCCAGCAGCTTGGTGCTGGGGGCTCTGAACACTGAAGCTTTCTTT. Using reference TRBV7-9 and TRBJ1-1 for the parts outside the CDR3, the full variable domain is DTGVSQNPRHKITKRGQNVTFRCDPISEHNRLYWYRQTLGQGPEFLTYFQNEAQLEKSRLLSDRFSAERPKGSFSTLEIQRTEQGDSAMYLCASSLVLGALNTEAFFGQGTRLTVV.

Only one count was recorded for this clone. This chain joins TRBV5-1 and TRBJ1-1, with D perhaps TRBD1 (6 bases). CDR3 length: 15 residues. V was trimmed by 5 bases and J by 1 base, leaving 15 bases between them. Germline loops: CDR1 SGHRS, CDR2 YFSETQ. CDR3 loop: CASREQGHKNTEAFF. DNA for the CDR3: TGCGCCAGCAGGGAACAGGGACACAAGAACACTGAAGCTTTCTTT. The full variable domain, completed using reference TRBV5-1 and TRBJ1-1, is KAGVTQTPRYLIKTRGQQVTLSCSPISGHRSVSWYQQTPGQGLQFLFEYFSETQRNKGNFPGRFSGRQFSNSRSEMNVSTLELGDSALYLCASREQGHKNTEAFFGQGTRLTVV.

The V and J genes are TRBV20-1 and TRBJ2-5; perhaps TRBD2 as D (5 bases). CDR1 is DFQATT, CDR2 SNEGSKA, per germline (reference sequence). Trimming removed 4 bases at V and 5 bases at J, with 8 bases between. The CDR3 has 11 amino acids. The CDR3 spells CSATGLETQYF. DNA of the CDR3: TGCAGTGCTACGGGGTTGGAGACCCAGTACTTC.

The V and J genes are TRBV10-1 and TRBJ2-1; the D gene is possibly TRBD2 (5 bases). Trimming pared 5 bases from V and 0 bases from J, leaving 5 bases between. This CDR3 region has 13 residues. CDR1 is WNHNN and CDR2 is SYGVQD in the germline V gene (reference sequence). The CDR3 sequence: CASSSGSYNEQFF. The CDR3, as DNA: TGCGCCAGCAGTAGCGGCTCCTACAATGAGCAGTTCTTC.

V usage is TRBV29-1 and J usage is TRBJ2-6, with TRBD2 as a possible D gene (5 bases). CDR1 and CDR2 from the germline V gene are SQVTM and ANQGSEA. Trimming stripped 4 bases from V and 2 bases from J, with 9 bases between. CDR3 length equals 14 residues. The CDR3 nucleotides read TGCAGCGTTGCGCGGGTCCCTGGGGCCAACGTCCTGACTTTC. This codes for CSVARVPGANVLTF. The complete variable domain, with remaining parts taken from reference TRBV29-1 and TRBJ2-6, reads SAVISQKPSRDICQRGTSLTIQCQVDSQVTMMFWYRQQPGQSLTLIATANQGSEATYESGFVIDKFPISRPNLTFSTLTVSNMSPEDSSIYLCSVARVPGANVLTFGAGSRLTVL.

For the CDR3, the DNA is TGTGCCAGCAGTGAAGGCGGACTGGGATCCTACGAGCAGTACTTC. Its protein product is CASSEGGLGSYEQYF. The rearrangement links TRBV6-1 to TRBJ2-7; tentatively, D is TRBD2 (5 bases). The V and J ends lost 1 base and 1 base respectively, with 11 bases between them. CDR3 length: 15 amino acids. Germline V gives CDR1 MNHNS, CDR2 SASEGT.

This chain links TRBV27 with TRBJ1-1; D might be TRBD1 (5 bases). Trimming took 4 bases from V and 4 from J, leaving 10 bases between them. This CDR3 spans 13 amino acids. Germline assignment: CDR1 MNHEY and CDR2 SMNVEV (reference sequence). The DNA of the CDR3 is TGTGCCAGCAGTTATCGACAGTTCACTGAAGCTTTCTTT. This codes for CASSYRQFTEAFF.

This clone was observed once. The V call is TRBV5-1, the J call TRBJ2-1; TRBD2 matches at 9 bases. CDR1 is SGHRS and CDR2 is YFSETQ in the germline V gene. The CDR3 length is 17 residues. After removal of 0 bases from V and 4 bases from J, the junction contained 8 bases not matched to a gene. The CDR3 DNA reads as TGCGCCAGCAGCTTGGCGCGGGGGGGCAATGTGTACAATGAGCAGTTCTTC. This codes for CASSLARGGNVYNEQFF. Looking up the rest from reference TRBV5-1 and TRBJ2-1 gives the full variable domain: KAGVTQTPRYLIKTRGQQVTLSCSPISGHRSVSWYQQTPGQGLQFLFEYFSETQRNKGNFPGRFSGRQFSNSRSEMNVSTLELGDSALYLCASSLARGGNVYNEQFFGPGTRLTVL.

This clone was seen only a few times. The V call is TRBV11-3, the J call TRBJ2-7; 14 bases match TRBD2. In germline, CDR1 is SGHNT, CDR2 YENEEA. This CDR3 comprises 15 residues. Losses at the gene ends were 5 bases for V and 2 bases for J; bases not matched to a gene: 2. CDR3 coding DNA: TGTGCCAGCAGCAGACTAGCGGGAGGGCCCTACGAGCAGTACTTC. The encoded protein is CASSRLAGGPYEQYF.

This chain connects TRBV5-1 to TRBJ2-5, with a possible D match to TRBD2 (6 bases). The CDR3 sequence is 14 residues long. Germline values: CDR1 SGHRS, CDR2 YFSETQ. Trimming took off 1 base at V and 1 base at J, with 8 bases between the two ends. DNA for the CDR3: TGCGCCAGCAGCTTGCGGGGGACCCAAGAGACCCAGTACTTC. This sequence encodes CASSLRGTQETQYF.

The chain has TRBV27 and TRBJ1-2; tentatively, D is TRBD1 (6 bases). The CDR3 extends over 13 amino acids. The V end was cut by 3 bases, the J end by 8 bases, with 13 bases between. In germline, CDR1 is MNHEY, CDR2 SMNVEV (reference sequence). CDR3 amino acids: CASSFRPGDGYTF. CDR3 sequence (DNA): TGTGCCAGCAGTTTCCGCCCAGGGGACGGCTACACCTTC.

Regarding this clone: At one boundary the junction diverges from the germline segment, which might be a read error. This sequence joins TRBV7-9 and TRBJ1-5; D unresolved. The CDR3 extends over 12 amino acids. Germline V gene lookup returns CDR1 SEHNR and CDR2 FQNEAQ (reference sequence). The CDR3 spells CSSSSSNQPQHF. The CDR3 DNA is TGTTCCAGCAGCTCGTCCAATCAGCCCCAGCATTTT.

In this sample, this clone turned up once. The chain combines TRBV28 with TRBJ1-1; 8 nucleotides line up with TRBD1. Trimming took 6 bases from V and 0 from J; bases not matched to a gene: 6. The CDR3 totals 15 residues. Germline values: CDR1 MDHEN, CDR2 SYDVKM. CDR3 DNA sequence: TGTGCCAGCAGCCGAGGACAGGGAATGAACACTGAAGCTTTCTTT. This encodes CASSRGQGMNTEAFF.

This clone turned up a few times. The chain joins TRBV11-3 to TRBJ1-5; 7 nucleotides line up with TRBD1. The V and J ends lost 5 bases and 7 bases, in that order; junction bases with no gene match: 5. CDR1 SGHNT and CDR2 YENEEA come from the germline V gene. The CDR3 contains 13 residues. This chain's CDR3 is CASSATGDQPQHF. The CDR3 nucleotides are TGTGCCAGCAGCGCAACAGGGGACCAGCCCCAGCATTTT. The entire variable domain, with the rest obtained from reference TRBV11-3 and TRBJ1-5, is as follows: EAGVVQSPRYKIIEKKQPVAFWCNPISGHNTLYWYLQNLGQGPELLIRYENEEAVDDSQLPKDRFSAERLKGVDSTLKIQPAELGDSAVYLCASSATGDQPQHFGDGTRLSIL.

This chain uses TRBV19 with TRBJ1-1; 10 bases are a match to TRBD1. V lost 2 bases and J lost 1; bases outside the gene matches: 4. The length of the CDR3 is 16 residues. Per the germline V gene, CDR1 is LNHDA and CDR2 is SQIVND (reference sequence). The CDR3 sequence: CASSISTGGRNTEAFF. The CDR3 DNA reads TGTGCCAGTAGTATATCGACAGGGGGCCGGAACACTGAAGCTTTCTTT.

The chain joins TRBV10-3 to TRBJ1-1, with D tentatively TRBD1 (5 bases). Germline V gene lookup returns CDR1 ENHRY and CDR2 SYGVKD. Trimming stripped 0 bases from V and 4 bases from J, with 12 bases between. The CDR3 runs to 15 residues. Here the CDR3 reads CAISESRGEGTEAFF. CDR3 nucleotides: TGTGCCATCAGTGAGTCAAGAGGGGAGGGCACTGAAGCTTTCTTT.

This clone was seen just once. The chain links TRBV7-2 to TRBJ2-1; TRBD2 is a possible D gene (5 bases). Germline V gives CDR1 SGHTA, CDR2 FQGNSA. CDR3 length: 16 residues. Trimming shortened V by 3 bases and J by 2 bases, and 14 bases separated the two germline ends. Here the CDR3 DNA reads TGTGCCAGCAGCTTCTCCGGGGTAGTCCCCTACAATGAGCAGTTCTTC. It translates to CASSFSGVVPYNEQFF.

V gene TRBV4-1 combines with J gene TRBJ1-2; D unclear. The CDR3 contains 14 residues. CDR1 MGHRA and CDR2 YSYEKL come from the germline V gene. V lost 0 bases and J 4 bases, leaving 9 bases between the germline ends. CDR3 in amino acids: CASSQDERAYGYTF. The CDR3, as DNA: TGCGCCAGCAGCCAAGATGAGAGGGCCTATGGCTACACCTTC.

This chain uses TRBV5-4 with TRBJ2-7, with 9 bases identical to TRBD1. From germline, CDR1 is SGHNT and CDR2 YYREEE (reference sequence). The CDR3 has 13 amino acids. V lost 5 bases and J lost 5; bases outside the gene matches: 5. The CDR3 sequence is CASRRDRDHEQYF. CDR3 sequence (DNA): TGTGCCAGCAGAAGGGACAGGGACCACGAGCAGTACTTC.

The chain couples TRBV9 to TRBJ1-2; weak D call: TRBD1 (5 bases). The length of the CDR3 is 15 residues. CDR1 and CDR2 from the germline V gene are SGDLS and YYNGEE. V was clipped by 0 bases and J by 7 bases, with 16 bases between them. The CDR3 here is CASSVDPLGGGGYTF. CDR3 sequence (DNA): TGTGCCAGCAGCGTAGATCCCCTCGGGGGTGGTGGCTACACCTTC.

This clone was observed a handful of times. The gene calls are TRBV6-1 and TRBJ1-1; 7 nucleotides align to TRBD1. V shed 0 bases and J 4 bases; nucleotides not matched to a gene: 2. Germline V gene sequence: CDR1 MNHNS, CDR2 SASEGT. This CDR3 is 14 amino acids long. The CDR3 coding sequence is TGTGCCAGCAGTGAAGCAGGGGGCGGCACTGAAGCTTTCTTT. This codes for CASSEAGGGTEAFF.

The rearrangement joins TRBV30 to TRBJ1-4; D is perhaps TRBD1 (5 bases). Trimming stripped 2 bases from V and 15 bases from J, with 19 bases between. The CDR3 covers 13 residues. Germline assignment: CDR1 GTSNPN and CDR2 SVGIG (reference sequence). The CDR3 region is CAWSPVPSGRLFF. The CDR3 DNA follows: TGTGCCTGGAGTCCCGTTCCCTCAGGGAGGTTGTTTTTT.

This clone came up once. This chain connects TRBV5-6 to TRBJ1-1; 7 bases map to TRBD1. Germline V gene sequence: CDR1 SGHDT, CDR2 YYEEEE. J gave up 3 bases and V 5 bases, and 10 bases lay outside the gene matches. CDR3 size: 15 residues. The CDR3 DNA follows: TGTGCCAGCAGACTAATAGGGCAGGGGGACACTGAAGCTTTCTTT. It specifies CASRLIGQGDTEAFF.

CDR3 in amino acids: CASSALPTTDNEQFF. The CDR3 region has the DNA TGCGCCAGCAGCGCGCTACCCACCACAGACAATGAGCAGTTCTTC. V and J are TRBV5-1 and TRBJ2-1, with D unresolved. Trimming left V 4 bases short and J 5 bases short, with 16 bases between. CDR1 and CDR2 (germline): SGHRS, YFSETQ. The CDR3 is made up of 15 amino acids.

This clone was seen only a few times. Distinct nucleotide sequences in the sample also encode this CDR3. CDR3 protein: CASSLWGENTEAFF. The DNA for the CDR3 is TGCGCCAGCAGCTTGTGGGGAGAGAACACTGAAGCTTTCTTT. The chain has TRBV5-1 and TRBJ1-1, with D unresolved. V lost 1 base to trimming and J lost 1 base, with 8 bases between them. Germline V gene sequence: CDR1 SGHRS, CDR2 YFSETQ. The CDR3 covers 14 residues.